This is a list of T cell receptor beta chains from one sample in a study of blood T cells in healthy people across ages. TCRdb re-analysed the 5' RACE reads in MiXCR, keeping a single row per CDR3 protein. Of over 1,500,000 distinct CDR3 sequences listed, roughly 52% are singletons. Source material: blood. The receptors originated from a woman aged 40-49 years in good health. Each CDR3 is given with its conserved first and last residue. Fields, in order: clone size, J gene, V gene, D gene, CDR3 protein, CDR3 DNA. D genes are given only for firm matches. Size is stated for part of the rows, as once, few or many counts, or as a class when the clone is expanded.

>few|TRBJ1-2|TRBV5-1|NA
CASSATGISGYTF
TGCGCCAGCAGCGCAACAGGGATCTCTGGCTACACCTTC
>NA|TRBJ1-5|TRBV20-1|NA
CSARETPEGKNQPQHF
TGCAGTGCTAGAGAAACCCCAGAGGGAAAAAATCAGCCCCAGCATTTT
>few|TRBJ2-5|TRBV9|NA
CASSVVGARKETQYF
TGTGCCAGCAGCGTAGTTGGGGCCCGCAAAGAGACCCAGTACTTC
>once|TRBJ1-4|TRBV12-3/TRBV12-4|NA
CTSSWGREKLFF
TGTACCAGCAGTTGGGGGAGAGAAAAACTGTTTTTT
>NA|TRBJ2-5|TRBV19|TRBD1
CASSISLGQGGETQYF
TGTGCCAGTAGTATATCTCTGGGACAGGGAGGAGAGACCCAGTACTTC
>NA|TRBJ2-1|TRBV6-5|TRBD1
CASSYRRQGFYNEQFF
TGTGCCAGCAGTTACCGCCGACAGGGGTTCTACAATGAGCAGTTCTTC
>many|TRBJ2-3|TRBV29-1|TRBD1
CSVTPGQGADTQYF
TGCAGCGTTACTCCGGGACAGGGGGCTGATACGCAGTATTTT
>once|TRBJ2-1|TRBV19|TRBD1
CASIPTGGNEQFF
TGTGCCAGTATCCCAACAGGGGGCAATGAGCAGTTCTTC
>NA|TRBJ2-1|TRBV28|NA
CASSLYRSQFNEQFF
TGTGCCAGCAGTTTATACCGGTCTCAATTCAATGAGCAGTTCTTC
>NA|TRBJ1-5|TRBV6-2/TRBV6-3|NA
CASSRRGTGQPRHF
TGTGCCAGCAGCCGCAGGGGAACGGGTCAGCCCCGGCATTTT
>once|TRBJ2-7|TRBV19|NA
CASSMDTTAYEQYF
TGTGCCAGTAGTATGGACACCACCGCCTACGAGCAGTACTTC
>few|TRBJ1-1|TRBV21-1|NA
CASSKEKGDLDTEAFF
TGTGCCAGCAGCAAAGAAAAGGGGGATCTGGACACTGAAGCTTTCTTT
>NA|TRBJ2-1|TRBV20-1|NA
CSATQGYEQFF
TGCAGTGCTACCCAAGGCTATGAGCAGTTCTTC
>NA|TRBJ2-5|TRBV24-1|NA
CATSRGARGNYNEQYF
TGTGCCACTTCGAGGGGGGCGCGGGGCAACTACAATGAGCAGTACTTC
>NA|TRBJ2-3|TRBV4-3|NA
CASSQALAFTDTQYF
TGCGCCAGCAGCCAAGCCCTAGCGTTCACAGATACGCAGTATTTT
>few|TRBJ2-7|TRBV4-3|NA
CASSPRGSYNEQYF
TGCGCCAGCAGCCCTCGGGGGTCCTACAATGAGCAGTACTTC
>NA|TRBJ2-1|TRBV21-1|NA
CASSSPLTHPDYNEQFF
TGTGCCAGCAGCTCCCCTCTGACCCACCCAGATTACAATGAGCAGTTCTTC
>NA|TRBJ2-5|TRBV20-1|TRBD1
CSAAMGTGRRETQYF
TGCAGTGCTGCCATGGGGACAGGGCGGAGAGAGACCCAGTACTTC
>few|TRBJ1-2|TRBV29-1|NA
CSVERDRVGGGGYTF
TGCAGCGTGGAAAGGGATCGGGTCGGCGGCGGTGGCTACACCTTC
>NA|TRBJ2-5|TRBV20-1|TRBD2
CSATGLAEETQYF
TGCAGTGCCACGGGACTAGCGGAAGAGACCCAGTACTTC
>NA|TRBJ1-6|TRBV20-1|NA
CSATGTANSPLHF
TGCAGTGCTACCGGGACGGCAAATTCACCCCTCCACTTT
>NA|TRBJ1-2|TRBV7-2|NA
CASTKLPRPKAPYGYTF
TGTGCCAGCACTAAACTTCCCAGGCCCAAAGCACCCTATGGCTACACCTTC
>NA|TRBJ2-5|TRBV20-1|TRBD2
CSASLTGGAQYF
TGCAGTGCTAGCCTGACGGGGGGGGCCCAGTACTTC
>NA|TRBJ2-1|TRBV12-3/TRBV12-4|NA
CASGDIGSDYNGQFF
TGTGCCAGCGGGGACATAGGATCCGACTACAATGGGCAGTTCTTC
>NA|TRBJ1-2|TRBV5-6|TRBD1
CACSLGDRWRNGYTF
TGTGCCTGCAGCTTGGGGGACAGGTGGCGAAATGGCTACACCTTC
>NA|TRBJ2-5|TRBV5-6|TRBD2
CASSTRTSDWETQYF
TGTGCCAGCAGCACCCGGACTAGCGATTGGGAGACCCAGTACTTC
>NA|TRBJ2-4|TRBV6-5|TRBD1
CASSPGTVTSKNIQYF
TGTGCCAGCAGCCCCGGGACAGTGACATCAAAAAACATTCAGTACTTC
>NA|TRBJ2-5|TRBV7-8|NA
CASSLGRRGPNNEQYF
TGTGCCAGCAGCTTAGGTCGCCGGGGGCCTAACAATGAGCAGTACTTC
>NA|TRBJ2-3|TRBV5-4|TRBD2
CASSLITSGSTDTQYF
TGTGCCAGCAGCTTGATTACTAGCGGGAGCACAGATACGCAGTATTTT
>NA|TRBJ2-1|TRBV5-1|NA
CASSWRKDTGLLQIGNEQFF
TGCGCCAGCAGCTGGCGCAAAGATACAGGGCTCCTGCAAATTGGGAATGAGCAGTTCTTC
>NA|TRBJ1-5|TRBV4-1|NA
CASSQLVGRHNQPQHF
TGCGCCAGCAGTCAACTAGTTGGACGGCACAATCAGCCCCAGCATTTT
>NA|TRBJ1-2|TRBV6-6|NA
CASSYSEANGYTF
TGTGCCAGCAGTTACTCGGAGGCCAATGGCTACACCTTC
>NA|TRBJ2-3|TRBV12-3/TRBV12-4|TRBD1
CASRSTPGGVATQYF
TGTGCCAGCAGGTCTACCCCAGGGGGCGTCGCTACGCAGTATTTT
>NA|TRBJ2-3|TRBV29-1|NA
CSVEGWGTQYF
TGCAGCGTTGAAGGGTGGGGTACGCAGTATTTT
>NA|TRBJ2-3|TRBV6-5|TRBD1
CASGDRGTTDTQYF
TGTGCCAGCGGGGACAGGGGAACCACAGATACGCAGTATTTT
>NA|TRBJ2-3|TRBV7-9|TRBD2
CASSLEVLAGRSQYF
TGTGCCAGCAGCTTAGAAGTTTTAGCGGGGAGGTCGCAGTATTTT
>NA|TRBJ2-6|TRBV6-1|NA
CASSRDILSSGANVLTF
TGTGCCAGCAGCCGAGACATCCTCAGCTCTGGGGCCAACGTCCTGACTTTC
>many|TRBJ2-5|TRBV5-1|NA
CASSHKETQYF
TGCGCCAGCAGCCATAAAGAGACCCAGTACTTC
>NA|TRBJ2-1|TRBV4-2|TRBD1
CASSQDLGTEFDEQFF
TGTGCCAGCAGCCAAGATCTTGGGACAGAATTCGATGAGCAGTTCTTC
>NA|TRBJ2-1|TRBV6-5|TRBD2
CASSYGRFSGGAHEQFF
TGTGCCAGCAGTTACGGGCGTTTTAGCGGGGGGGCACATGAGCAGTTCTTC
>NA|TRBJ1-2|TRBV9|TRBD1
CASSVARDSKIGYTF
TGTGCCAGCAGCGTAGCCCGGGACAGTAAAATTGGCTACACCTTC
>NA|TRBJ2-3|TRBV4-1|TRBD2
CASSHSGGADTQYF
TGCGCCAGCAGCCACAGCGGGGGAGCGGATACGCAGTATTTT
>once|TRBJ2-3|TRBV29-1|NA
CSTEFGCTDTQYF
TGCAGCACCGAATTTGGGTGCACAGATACGCAGTATTTT
>NA|TRBJ2-5|TRBV7-2|TRBD2
CASSQTSGGGSGTQYF
TGTGCCAGCAGCCAAACTAGCGGGGGGGGGTCGGGAACCCAGTACTTC
>NA|TRBJ1-2|TRBV4-2|NA
CASSPRIREANYGYTF
TGTGCCAGCAGCCCGAGGATCAGAGAAGCTAACTATGGCTACACCTTC
>NA|TRBJ1-5|TRBV29-1|NA
CSVVVQGNQPQHF
TGCAGCGTTGTGGTCCAGGGCAATCAGCCCCAGCATTTT
>few|TRBJ1-6|TRBV11-2|TRBD1
CASSLRTGDLPLHF
TGTGCCAGCAGCCTCCGGACAGGGGACCTACCCCTCCACTTT
>NA|TRBJ1-4|TRBV6-1|NA
CASSGTLLAANEKLFF
TGTGCCAGCAGTGGGACCCTACTTGCGGCTAATGAAAAACTGTTTTTT
>NA|TRBJ2-5|TRBV6-2/TRBV6-3|NA
CASSYSRVVEETQYF
TGTGCCAGCAGTTACTCGCGGGTAGTAGAAGAGACCCAGTACTTC
>NA|TRBJ2-3|TRBV20-1|NA
CSATARGGGTDTQYF
TGCAGTGCTACCGCCAGAGGTGGGGGCACAGATACGCAGTATTTT